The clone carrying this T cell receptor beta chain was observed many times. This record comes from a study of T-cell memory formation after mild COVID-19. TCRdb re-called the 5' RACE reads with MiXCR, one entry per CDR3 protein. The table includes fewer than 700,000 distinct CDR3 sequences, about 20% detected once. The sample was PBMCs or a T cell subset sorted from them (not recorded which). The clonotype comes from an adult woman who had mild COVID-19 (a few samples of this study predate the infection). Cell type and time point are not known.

The CDR3 bases are TGTGCCAGCAGTTTAGGGGGGGCGCCCTCCTACGAGCAGTACTTC. Protein product: CASSLGGAPSYEQYF. This chain joins TRBV6-5 and TRBJ2-7; possible D gene TRBD2, 7 bases. The CDR3 has 15 residues. Germline V lookup: CDR1 MNHEY, CDR2 SVGAGI. Deletions cut 4 bases from V and 0 bases from J, with 13 bases between.